This TCR beta chain emerged from a study of cytomegalovirus exposure and HLA in healthy donors. Study-level results: The listing of fewer than 200 TCR beta chains classed them as cytomegalovirus-associated.

Germline assignment: CDR1 KGHSH and CDR2 LQKENI. V was trimmed by 4 bases and J by 14 bases, leaving 17 bases between them. The CDR3 spans 13 residues. This clone turned up a few times. Its specificity is not known. The data were produced by immunoSEQ multiplex PCR, yet TCRdb's version contains in-frame clones alone and is incomplete. The sample holds 150,000 to 160,000 clones; 86% are singletons and the top ten take 2% to 2.5%. The rearrangement joins TRBV18 to TRBJ1-4; possibly TRBD1 for D (5 bases). Sequences were obtained from PBMCs. The source is a human donor in good health. CDR3 nucleotides: TGTGCCAGCTCACACAGAACTCGGGACTCCCTGTTTTTT. As protein: CASSHRTRDSLFF. Looking up the rest from reference TRBV18 and TRBJ1-4 gives the full variable domain: NAGVMQNPRHLVRRRGQEARLRCSPMKGHSHVYWYRQLPEEGLKFMVYLQKENIIDESGMPKERFSAEFPKEGPSILRIQQVVRGDSAAYFCASSHRTRDSLFFGSGTQLSVL.